This TCR beta chain was sequenced in a study of T cell responses to AZD1222 COVID-19 vaccine. Study-wide results and limits: Regions left unmutated in variants are reportedly the target of nearly half of spike-specific TCRs.

As to this clone: Its antigen remains unknown.

In germline, CDR1 is MNHEY, CDR2 SVGAGI. Trimming pared 2 bases from V and 11 bases from J, leaving 9 bases between. This CDR3 is 11 amino acids long. Only in-frame clones appear in the TCRdb table, and some are missing; sequencing was by immunoSEQ multiplex PCR. The sample contains some 160,000 clones, roughly 91% of which appear only once. The V call is TRBV6-5, the J call TRBJ1-1; D remains unclear. The clonotype was recovered from an adult who received the AZD1222 COVID-19 vaccine. The input for sequencing was peripheral blood, taken 28 days after the second AZD1222 dose. The CDR3 loop reads CASSYGLGAFF. CDR3 sequence (DNA): TGTGCCAGCAGTTACGGGCTGGGCGCTTTCTTT.